Presented here are 25 T cell receptor beta chains from one specimen sequenced in a study of CD8 T cells in ankylosing spondylitis. One entry per CDR3 protein results from TCRdb running MiXCR on the 5' RACE reads. The sample shows about 360,000 distinct CDR3 sequences, 20% to 25% of them seen only once. Sequenced input: blood, either unsorted or a sorted T cell fraction (not recorded which). These receptors all come from a male donor with ankylosing spondylitis or in good health (not recorded which).

This sequence joins TRBV11-1 and TRBJ2-4; D perhaps matches TRBD1 (6 bases). This CDR3 has 18 residues. The V gene lost 5 bases and the J gene lost 1 base, with 21 bases spanning the gap. Germline values: CDR1 SGHAT, CDR2 FQDESV (reference sequence). The CDR3 loop reads CASSVTRDTDGAKNIQYF. The CDR3 DNA sequence: TGTGCCAGCAGCGTAACCCGGGACACTGATGGGGCCAAAAACATTCAGTACTTC.

The chain carries TRBV6-1 and TRBJ1-4, with a tentative D call TRBD1 (5 bases). This CDR3 has 16 amino acids. Germline values: CDR1 MNHNS, CDR2 SASEGT. Trimming took 1 base from V and 4 from J, leaving 13 bases between them. The CDR3 protein is CASSEGEGRGNEKLFF. The CDR3 DNA sequence: TGTGCCAGCAGTGAAGGAGAGGGGAGGGGTAATGAAAAACTGTTTTTT.

The rearrangement joins TRBV29-1 to TRBJ2-1; the match to TRBD2 covers 8 bases. The germline CDR1 and CDR2 sequences are SQVTM and ANQGSEA. The ends lost 6 bases at V and 3 bases at J; junction bases unmatched: 16. The CDR3 covers 17 residues. The CDR3 is CSVESGGVGGNYNEQFF. Written as DNA, the CDR3 is TGCAGCGTCGAATCGGGAGGGGTCGGAGGAAACTACAATGAGCAGTTCTTC.

V usage is TRBV27 and J usage is TRBJ2-1, with D unresolved. This CDR3 is 15 amino acids long. Trimming shortened V by 2 bases and J by 3 bases, and 11 bases separated the two germline ends. In germline, CDR1 is MNHEY, CDR2 SMNVEV (reference sequence). Written as DNA, the CDR3 is TGTGCCAGCAGTTTAACCTCAATTGACTACAATGAGCAGTTCTTC. This codes for CASSLTSIDYNEQFF.

The chain is built from TRBV20-1 and TRBJ2-7; the D is unclear. V shed 2 bases and J shed 0 bases, with 14 bases lying between them. Germline V lookup: CDR1 DFQATT, CDR2 SNEGSKA (reference sequence). The CDR3 has 15 amino acids. For the CDR3, the DNA is TGCAGTGCTAGAACCCCTCAATTGGGCTCCTACGAGCAGTACTTC. Translation: CSARTPQLGSYEQYF.

This chain uses TRBV7-9 with TRBJ2-2; the D is unclear. The V gene's germline CDR1 is SEHNR and CDR2 FQNEAQ (reference sequence). CDR3 length: 15 residues. V gave up 0 bases and J gave up 3 bases, with 8 bases separating them. CDR3 amino acids: CASSLAPIYTGELFF. Here the CDR3 DNA reads TGTGCCAGCAGCTTAGCGCCGATTTACACCGGGGAGCTGTTTTTT.

V is TRBV20-1 and J is TRBJ2-7; D is unclear. V was trimmed by 1 base and J by 2 bases, leaving 12 bases between them. The CDR3 is 14 residues long. CDR1 is DFQATT, CDR2 SNEGSKA, per germline (reference sequence). This CDR3 reads CSARGPSTTYEQYF. In nucleotides, the CDR3 is TGCAGTGCTAGAGGCCCCTCGACGACCTACGAGCAGTACTTC.

This rearrangement joins TRBV6-1 to TRBJ2-5; TRBD1 or TRBD2 may be the D gene (7 bases each). The V gene's germline CDR1 is MNHNS and CDR2 SASEGT. CDR3 length: 17 amino acids. V was pared by 4 bases and J by 5 bases, with 23 bases between. In DNA, the CDR3 is TGTGCCAGCAGTGCCGGGACAGTTCCGGGGGGTGGTGAGACCCAGTACTTC. The encoded protein is CASSAGTVPGGGETQYF.

The table lists this clonotype with a few counts. The CDR3 spells CASENREKSTEAFF. CDR3 DNA: TGTGCCAGTGAAAACCGGGAGAAGAGCACTGAAGCTTTCTTT. The chain joins TRBV6-1 to TRBJ1-1; unclear D gene. The CDR3 loop spans 14 amino acids. The V end was cut by 9 bases, the J end by 4 bases, with 18 bases between. Per the germline V gene, CDR1 is MNHNS and CDR2 is SASEGT.

The chain joins TRBV4-1 to TRBJ2-1; D remains ambiguous. Between the trimmed V and J ends, which lost 4 bases and 1 base, there was a span of 11 bases. Germline V gene sequence: CDR1 MGHRA, CDR2 YSYEKL. The length of the CDR3 is 15 residues. In DNA form, the CDR3 reads TGCGCCAGCAGCCCATTCCTGGGTTCCTACAATGAGCAGTTCTTC. Protein product: CASSPFLGSYNEQFF.

This clonotype was picked up many times. This chain uses TRBV14 with TRBJ2-1, with no clear D. Trimming shortened V by 8 bases and J by 4 bases, and 15 bases separated the two germline ends. Germline V gene data show CDR1 as SGHDN and CDR2 as FVKESK. The CDR3 has 14 residues. The CDR3 DNA is TGTGCCAGCGGTCCAGGCGGTTCGTACAATGAGCAGTTCTTC. This gives the protein CASGPGGSYNEQFF.

V and J are TRBV29-1 and TRBJ2-1; 12 bases are a match to TRBD2. The CDR3 is 13 residues long. Germline trimming cut 4 bases from V and 10 bases from J; bases unmatched to any gene: 5. In germline, CDR1 is SQVTM, CDR2 ANQGSEA. This chain's CDR3 is CSVVLAGGQEQFF. Written as DNA, the CDR3 is TGCAGCGTTGTTCTAGCGGGGGGGCAAGAGCAGTTCTTC.

The chain is built from TRBV7-6 and TRBJ2-3; D is possibly TRBD2 (7 bases). The CDR3 is 14 amino acids. The germline V and J ends were trimmed by 6 bases and 5 bases, with 15 bases remaining between them. CDR1 and CDR2 (germline): SGHVS, FNYEAQ. The CDR3 nucleotides are TGTGCCAGCAGGCAAACGGGGGGCGGAGATACGCAGTATTTT. This sequence encodes CASRQTGGGDTQYF.

This clonotype was counted many times. This chain connects TRBV5-4 to TRBJ2-7; the D gene is possibly TRBD2 (6 bases). Germline assignment: CDR1 SGHNT and CDR2 YYREEE (reference sequence). V lost 1 base, J lost 0 bases, and 8 bases lay in between. This CDR3 region has 14 residues. This chain's CDR3 is CASSLYGSSYEQYF. The CDR3 DNA follows: TGTGCCAGCAGCTTGTACGGGAGCTCCTACGAGCAGTACTTC.

The chain carries TRBV20-1 and TRBJ2-1; D is undetermined. The CDR3 covers 16 residues. Germline V gene sequence: CDR1 DFQATT, CDR2 SNEGSKA (reference sequence). The germline V and J ends were trimmed by 0 bases and 0 bases, with 12 bases remaining between them. The CDR3 protein is CSARDRGTSSYNEQFF. CDR3 bases: TGCAGTGCTAGAGATAGAGGCACCAGCTCCTACAATGAGCAGTTCTTC.

This clonotype was seen only a few times. The chain recombines TRBV27 with TRBJ2-2; D is possibly TRBD1 (6 bases). This CDR3 is 16 amino acids long. V was shortened by 1 base and J by 1 base, with 10 bases between the two germline ends. The germline CDR1 and CDR2 sequences are MNHEY and SMNVEV (reference sequence). The CDR3 DNA sequence: TGTGCCAGCAGTTTATGGGGGACATTGAACACCGGGGAGCTGTTTTTT. Protein: CASSLWGTLNTGELFF.

DNA for the CDR3: TGTGCCAGCAGCTTTGGGACAGGGGGCGTGGATACGCAGTATTTT. Its translation is CASSFGTGGVDTQYF. The genes are TRBV7-3 and TRBJ2-3; 12 bases are shared with TRBD1. V gave up 3 bases and J gave up 6 bases; unmatched junction bases: 4. This CDR3 contains 15 residues. Germline values: CDR1 SGHTA, CDR2 FQGTGA. Filled out from reference TRBV7-3 and TRBJ2-3, the complete variable domain reads GAGVSQTPSNKVTEKGKYVELRCDPISGHTALYWYRQSLGQGPEFLIYFQGTGAADDSGLPNDRFFAVRPEGSVSTLKIQRTERGDSAVYLCASSFGTGGVDTQYFGPGTRLTVL.

This clonotype was observed a handful of times. V usage is TRBV29-1 and J usage is TRBJ2-5; 7 nucleotides align to TRBD1. V lost 6 bases to trimming and J lost 5 bases; unmatched junction nucleotides: 6. Germline values: CDR1 SQVTM, CDR2 ANQGSEA. The CDR3 sequence is 12 residues long. The CDR3: CSVLTGWETQYF. The DNA of the CDR3 is TGCAGCGTCCTGACAGGGTGGGAGACCCAGTACTTC.

This clonotype has ten or more counts. V is TRBV11-2 and J is TRBJ1-3; TRBD1 might be the D (6 bases). V lost 5 bases to trimming and J lost 2 bases, with 13 bases between them. This CDR3 is built from 15 residues. CDR1 SGHAT and CDR2 FQNNGV come from the germline V gene. CDR3 nucleotides: TGTGCCAGCAGCCCGCAGGGGACCCCTGGAAACACCATATATTTT. The encoded protein is CASSPQGTPGNTIYF. Combining the CDR3 with reference TRBV11-2 and TRBJ1-3 gives the whole variable domain EAGVAQSPRYKIIEKRQSVAFWCNPISGHATLYWYQQILGQGPKLLIQFQNNGVVDDSQLPKDRFSAERLKGVDSTLKIQPAKLEDSAVYLCASSPQGTPGNTIYFGEGSWLTVV.

This rearrangement joins TRBV7-2 to TRBJ2-3; perhaps TRBD2 as D (6 bases). Trimming took 5 bases from V and 0 from J, leaving 18 bases between them. Germline loops: CDR1 SGHTA, CDR2 FQGNSA. The CDR3 length is 17 residues. DNA for the CDR3: TGTGCCAGCAGCCTGGGGGTTGGGGGGTTCAGCACAGATACGCAGTATTTT. Its protein is CASSLGVGGFSTDTQYF.

There are many counts of this clonotype. The chain links TRBV28 to TRBJ2-1, with TRBD2 as a possible D gene (5 bases). CDR3 length equals 13 residues. Germline loops: CDR1 MDHEN, CDR2 SYDVKM. V dropped 6 bases and J dropped 6 bases, with 12 bases sitting between them. The chain's CDR3 is CASSLFRGNEQFF. Here the CDR3 DNA reads TGTGCCAGCAGCCTCTTTCGGGGCAATGAGCAGTTCTTC.

This clonotype was found a few times. The chain has TRBV3-1 and TRBJ2-5; no definite D call. Germline CDR1 LGHDT, CDR2 YNNKEL (reference sequence). This CDR3 comprises 14 residues. Trimming pared 2 bases from V and 0 bases from J, leaving 7 bases between. The chain's CDR3 is CASSQSGYQETQYF. The CDR3 DNA reads as TGTGCCAGCAGCCAATCCGGCTACCAAGAGACCCAGTACTTC.

The table lists this clonotype with a few counts. The chain couples TRBV7-9 to TRBJ2-4; tentatively, D is TRBD2 (5 bases). This CDR3 region has 15 residues. V gave up 5 bases and J gave up 11 bases, with 22 bases separating them. Germline lookup yields CDR1 SEHNR and CDR2 FQNEAQ (reference sequence). Here the CDR3 DNA reads TGTGCCAGCAGCCCCTCTGGCGGGCCGCTGATGGTTCAGTACTTC. Its translation is CASSPSGGPLMVQYF.

CDR3 bases: TGCGCCAGCAGCCAAGATCGACGGACCGTGGGGCACAATGAGCAGTTCTTC. It yields the protein CASSQDRRTVGHNEQFF. The chain joins TRBV4-1 to TRBJ2-1, with TRBD1 as a possible D gene (5 bases). Germline CDR1 and CDR2: MGHRA and YSYEKL. Trimming left V 0 bases short and J 5 bases short, with 17 bases between. The CDR3 loop spans 17 amino acids.

This clonotype was observed a handful of times. CDR3 DNA sequence: TGCGCCAGCAGCAGCGACAGGCTAGCGAACACCGGGGAGCTGTTTTTT. It translates to CASSSDRLANTGELFF. The chain links TRBV10-2 to TRBJ2-2; TRBD1 is a possible D gene (6 bases). The CDR3 runs to 16 residues. Germline V gene lookup returns CDR1 WSHSY and CDR2 SAAADI. Trimming stripped 6 bases from V and 0 bases from J, with 14 bases between.